The 22 T cell receptor beta chains listed next were all sequenced from one sample in a study of cytomegalovirus exposure and HLA in healthy donors. It was with 60 Vbeta and 13 Jbeta primers that the PCR ran. Measured with immunoSEQ multiplex PCR; TCRdb has only the in-frame clones, and not every one. The repertoire table contains 200,000 or so clones. Sequencing input: PBMCs. These receptor sequences come from a boy between 10 and 17 years old in good health and CMV-seronegative.

The chain links TRBV19 to TRBJ1-2, with D perhaps matching TRBD1 (6 bases). Germline CDR1 and CDR2: LNHDA and SQIVND (reference sequence). V dropped 5 bases and J dropped 6 bases, with 13 bases sitting between them. The CDR3 length is 13 residues. DNA for the CDR3: TGTGCCAGTAGTGGGTATAGACAGGATGGCTACACCTTC. Translation: CASSGYRQDGYTF.

The rearrangement links TRBV5-6 to TRBJ2-2, with D tentatively TRBD2 (5 bases). This CDR3 has 15 amino acids. The germline V gene has CDR1 SGHDT and CDR2 YYEEEE. With 2 bases removed from V and 4 bases from J, the gap between germline ends came to 12 bases. CDR3 loop: CASSFGPAGTGELFF. DNA of the CDR3: TGTGCCAGCAGCTTCGGTCCCGCGGGCACCGGGGAGCTGTTTTTT.

The chain is built from TRBV11-1 and TRBJ1-2; no definite D call. Germline V gene lookup returns CDR1 SGHAT and CDR2 FQDESV (reference sequence). The germline V and J ends were trimmed by 4 bases and 7 bases, with 10 bases remaining between them. This CDR3 comprises 12 residues. The chain's CDR3 is CASSSRGSGYTF. In nucleotides, the CDR3 is TGTGCCAGCAGCTCTCGGGGAAGTGGCTACACCTTC.

This chain joins TRBV7-2 and TRBJ1-1; TRBD1 matches at 8 bases. The CDR3 loop spans 13 amino acids. The V and J ends lost 2 bases and 4 bases, in that order; junction bases with no gene match: 0. Germline V gene data show CDR1 as SGHTA and CDR2 as FQGNSA. The CDR3 DNA reads as TGTGCCAGCAGCTTAACAGGGGGCACTGAAGCTTTCTTT. Amino acid sequence: CASSLTGGTEAFF.

The chain has TRBV30 and TRBJ2-1; 12 nucleotides agree with TRBD2. Germline CDR1 is GTSNPN and CDR2 is SVGIG (reference sequence). After removal of 7 bases from V and 5 bases from J, the junction contained 3 bases not matched to a gene. The CDR3 totals 13 residues. The CDR3 DNA reads TGTGCCTACACTAGCGGGGGGAACAATGAGCAGTTCTTC. This sequence encodes CAYTSGGNNEQFF.

With regard to this clone: Other DNA sequences in this sample translate to the same CDR3. This chain joins TRBV7-9 and TRBJ2-1; 9 bases agree with TRBD2. V trimming: 3 bases; J trimming: 5 bases; junction bases outside the gene matches: 2. Per germline, CDR1 SEHNR and CDR2 FQNEAQ (reference sequence). The CDR3 is 14 residues long. The DNA for the CDR3 is TGTGCCAGCAGCTTCCGACTAGCGGACAATGAGCAGTTCTTC. Its translation: CASSFRLADNEQFF.

V usage is TRBV30 and J usage is TRBJ1-2, with TRBD1 as a possible D gene (5 bases). Germline lookup yields CDR1 GTSNPN and CDR2 SVGIG (reference sequence). The V end was cut by 7 bases, the J end by 8 bases, with 17 bases between. The CDR3 spans 12 residues. The CDR3 sequence is CASPGGVNGYTF. CDR3 DNA: TGTGCCTCACCGGGAGGGGTGAACGGCTACACCTTC. The full variable domain, with the rest looked up from reference TRBV30 and TRBJ1-2, is SQTIHQWPATLVQPVGSPLSLECTVEGTSNPNLYWYRQAAGRGLQLLFYSVGIGQISSEVPQNLSASRPQDRQFILSSKKLLLSDSGFYLCASPGGVNGYTFGSGTRLTVV.

The CDR3 protein is CASSQDQGNYGYTF. DNA of the CDR3: TGTGCCAGCAGCCAAGATCAGGGGAACTATGGCTACACCTTC. This sequence joins TRBV4-2 and TRBJ1-2; TRBD1 might be the D (6 bases). The CDR3 is 14 amino acids. Per the germline V gene, CDR1 is LGHNA and CDR2 is YNFKEQ. V shed 0 bases and J shed 2 bases, with 7 bases lying between them.

The chain has TRBV30 and TRBJ1-1; TRBD1 matches at 7 bases. Per germline, CDR1 GTSNPN and CDR2 SVGIG (reference sequence). The CDR3 spans 15 residues. The trim removed 7 bases at V and 4 bases at J, leaving 15 bases unmatched. The CDR3 here is CASIREKTGSTEAFF. CDR3 bases: TGTGCCTCCATACGGGAAAAGACAGGGAGCACTGAAGCTTTCTTT.

This chain uses TRBV30 with TRBJ1-5, with no clear D. The CDR3 has 13 amino acids. Trimming took off 5 bases at V and 5 bases at J, with 13 bases between the two ends. Germline CDR1 and CDR2: GTSNPN and SVGIG (reference sequence). CDR3: CAWGVSEYQPQHF. The CDR3 bases are TGTGCCTGGGGAGTGTCCGAGTATCAGCCCCAGCATTTT.

This sequence joins TRBV9 and TRBJ2-1; 11 nucleotides agree with TRBD2. The V segment lost 4 bases and the J segment 8 bases; nucleotides outside the gene matches: 20. This CDR3 contains 19 residues. Per germline, CDR1 SGDLS and CDR2 YYNGEE. DNA of the CDR3: TGTGCCAGCAGCCCATCGCGCGGGACTCTAGCGGGGGGACCTCATGAGCAGTTCTTC. Amino acids: CASSPSRGTLAGGPHEQFF.

The rearrangement links TRBV6-5 to TRBJ1-1; D uncertain. Trimming left V 6 bases short and J 1 base short, with 12 bases between. There are 14 residues in the CDR3. In germline, CDR1 is MNHEY, CDR2 SVGAGI. In DNA form, the CDR3 reads TGTGCCAGCAGGGAATGGAGTCAGAACACTGAAGCTTTCTTT. As protein: CASREWSQNTEAFF.

The rearrangement links TRBV6-5 to TRBJ1-5, with D unclear. The CDR3 runs 13 residues. Germline V CDR1 and CDR2: MNHEY, SVGAGI. V was clipped by 3 bases and J by 4 bases, with 7 bases between them. CDR3 DNA: TGTGCCAGCAGTTATACCGGTAATCAGCCCCAGCATTTT. Translating gives CASSYTGNQPQHF.

The chain combines TRBV11-2 with TRBJ1-2, with a possible D match to TRBD1 (5 bases). Germline CDR1 and CDR2: SGHAT and FQNNGV. Trimming shortened V by 3 bases and J by 6 bases, and 8 bases separated the two germline ends. The CDR3 is 12 amino acids. CDR3 loop: CASSFEGDGYTF. The CDR3 nucleotides are TGTGCCAGCAGCTTTGAAGGGGATGGCTACACCTTC.

The rearrangement uses TRBV7-2 and TRBJ2-5; TRBD2 matches at 8 bases. The CDR3 is made up of 19 amino acids. The germline gives CDR1 SGHTA, CDR2 FQGNSA. The trim removed 1 base at V and 5 bases at J, leaving 18 bases unmatched. CDR3 in amino acids: CASSLVSFSGGSSAETQYF. The CDR3 DNA reads TGTGCCAGCAGCTTAGTTTCGTTCTCGGGGGGGAGTTCCGCGGAGACCCAGTACTTC.

V usage is TRBV2 and J usage is TRBJ1-5, with 7 bases matching TRBD1. CDR1 and CDR2 (germline): SNHLY, FYNNEI. The CDR3 covers 15 residues. The V segment lost 8 bases and the J segment 6 bases; nucleotides outside the gene matches: 13. The CDR3 nucleotides read TGTGCCAGCTCAAACACGGCACAGGGGACTCAGCCCCAGCATTTT. It is translated as CASSNTAQGTQPQHF.

V is TRBV7-2 and J is TRBJ2-7, with 7 bases aligning to TRBD1. J gave up 6 bases and V 5 bases, and 16 bases lay outside the gene matches. This CDR3 comprises 16 residues. Germline lookup yields CDR1 SGHTA and CDR2 FQGNSA. CDR3 region: CASSLVVGNRGPEQYF. Written as DNA, the CDR3 is TGTGCCAGCAGCCTAGTAGTAGGGAACAGGGGCCCCGAGCAGTACTTC.

The J gene is TRBJ1-2, the V gene TRBV12-5; weak D call: TRBD1 (6 bases). Germline V CDR1 and CDR2: LGHNT, FRNRAP. The CDR3 sequence is 17 residues long. V was cut by 0 bases and J by 4 bases, with 18 bases left in between. CDR3 in DNA: TGTGCTAGTGGTTTGGTACTCACTCGGACAGTACCCTATGGCTACACCTTC. It specifies CASGLVLTRTVPYGYTF.

The genes are TRBV5-6 and TRBJ1-5; D perhaps matches TRBD1 (6 bases). The V end was cut by 4 bases, the J end by 4 bases, with 21 bases between. The germline CDR1 and CDR2 sequences are SGHDT and YYEEEE. The CDR3 is 17 residues long. CDR3 nucleotides: TGTGCCAGCAGCCCATATCGGGGGGCCGGGGGGAATCAGCCCCAGCATTTT. Amino acid sequence: CASSPYRGAGGNQPQHF. Combining the CDR3 with reference TRBV5-6 and TRBJ1-5 gives the whole variable domain DAGVTQSPTHLIKTRGQQVTLRCSPKSGHDTVSWYQQALGQGPQFIFQYYEEEERQRGNFPDRFSGHQFPNYSSELNVNALLLGDSALYLCASSPYRGAGGNQPQHFGDGTRLSIL.

This chain joins TRBV27 and TRBJ1-4; no definite D call. The CDR3 sequence is 11 residues long. V gave up 9 bases and J gave up 8 bases, with 10 bases separating them. Germline CDR1 reads MNHEY; CDR2 reads SMNVEV (reference sequence). CDR3 protein: CARAKGEKLFF. The CDR3 DNA sequence: TGTGCCAGAGCGAAAGGCGAAAAACTGTTTTTT.

The genes are TRBV19 and TRBJ1-2; D possibly corresponds to TRBD1 (5 bases). V lost 6 bases and J lost 0, with 5 bases in between. The CDR3 sequence is 12 residues long. Germline V gives CDR1 LNHDA, CDR2 SQIVND (reference sequence). The CDR3: CASRQANYGYTF. The DNA for the CDR3 is TGTGCCAGTAGACAGGCTAACTATGGCTACACCTTC.

The chain links TRBV6-1 to TRBJ2-1; D uncertain. Trimming took off 2 bases at V and 0 bases at J, with 11 bases between the two ends. The germline gives CDR1 MNHNS, CDR2 SASEGT. The CDR3 consists of 16 residues. CDR3 loop: CASSEIGRSSYNEQFF. The CDR3 nucleotides read TGTGCCAGCAGTGAAATTGGGCGTAGCTCCTACAATGAGCAGTTCTTC.